A single sample is the source of the 28 T cell receptor beta chains below, sequenced in a study of T-cell memory formation after mild COVID-19. TCRdb re-analysed the 5' RACE reads in MiXCR, keeping a single row per CDR3 protein. The table shows hundreds of thousands of distinct CDR3 sequences, with roughly a quarter occurring only once. Sequencing was carried out using PBMCs or a T cell subset sorted from them (not recorded which). These receptors were obtained from an adult woman who had mild COVID-19 (a few samples of this study predate the infection). Cell type and time point are not known.

The chain couples TRBV19 to TRBJ2-4; 8 bases agree with TRBD1. J lost 8 bases, V lost 6 bases, and 6 bases had no gene match. In germline, CDR1 is LNHDA, CDR2 SQIVND (reference sequence). The CDR3 is 13 amino acids. This CDR3 reads CASSDRGRDIQYF. CDR3 sequence (DNA): TGTGCCAGTAGCGACAGGGGAAGGGACATTCAGTACTTC. The whole variable domain, filled in from reference TRBV19 and TRBJ2-4, reads DGGITQSPKYLFRKEGQNVTLSCEQNLNHDAMYWYRQDPGQGLRLIYYSQIVNDFQKGDIAEGYSVSREKKESFPLTVTSAQKNPTAFYLCASSDRGRDIQYFGAGTRLSVL.

The V call is TRBV27, the J call TRBJ2-3; 10 bases line up with TRBD2. J was trimmed by 3 bases and V by 2 bases; bases with no gene match: 5. This CDR3 contains 16 residues. Germline assignment: CDR1 MNHEY and CDR2 SMNVEV (reference sequence). The CDR3 sequence is CASSLIQRGGTDTQYF. The CDR3 DNA reads as TGTGCCAGCAGTTTAATCCAGCGGGGGGGTACAGATACGCAGTATTTT.

The chain is built from TRBV5-5 and TRBJ2-7; 7 positions agree with TRBD1. The germline CDR1 and CDR2 sequences are SGHKS and YYEKEE (reference sequence). The CDR3 is 17 amino acids. V lost 0 bases to trimming and J lost 3 bases; unmatched junction nucleotides: 12. The CDR3: CASSLEGRAGGYYEQYF. DNA for the CDR3: TGTGCCAGCAGCTTGGAGGGCAGGGCAGGGGGTTACTACGAGCAGTACTTC.

The chain joins TRBV7-3 to TRBJ2-3; TRBD2 matches 7 bases. The CDR3 extends over 15 amino acids. V lost 2 bases to trimming and J lost 2 bases; unmatched junction nucleotides: 4. Germline V gene data show CDR1 as SGHTA and CDR2 as FQGTGA. CDR3 in DNA: TGTGCCAGCAGCTTATTCGGGGGGTCCACAGATACGCAGTATTTT. Translated, it gives CASSLFGGSTDTQYF.

This rearrangement joins TRBV7-2 to TRBJ2-5; 9 positions agree with TRBD1. This CDR3 spans 15 amino acids. CDR1 and CDR2 (germline): SGHTA, FQGNSA. V shed 5 bases and J 4 bases; nucleotides not matched to a gene: 8. CDR3 sequence (DNA): TGTGCCAGCAGCCGACGGACAGGGGCAGGAGAGACCCAGTACTTC. Protein: CASSRRTGAGETQYF. Together with reference TRBV7-2 and TRBJ2-5, the CDR3 gives the full variable domain: GAGVSQSPSNKVTEKGKDVELRCDPISGHTALYWYRQSLGQGLEFLIYFQGNSAPDKSGLPSDRFSAERTGGSVSTLTIQRTQQEDSAVYLCASSRRTGAGETQYFGPGTRLLVL.

The chain links TRBV12-3 or TRBV12-4 to TRBJ2-1; D gene unclear. Trimming took off 5 bases at V and 2 bases at J, with 7 bases between the two ends. The CDR3 runs 13 residues. Here the CDR3 reads CASSLQTYNEQFF. DNA of the CDR3: TGTGCCAGCAGTCTCCAGACCTACAATGAGCAGTTCTTC.

The genes are TRBV25-1 and TRBJ1-2; the match to TRBD1 covers 8 bases. The V gene's germline CDR1 is MGHDK and CDR2 SYGVNS. Trimming removed 10 bases from V and 8 bases from J; junction bases left unmatched: 6. The CDR3 is 11 amino acids. The CDR3 reads CATHTGGGYTF. The CDR3, as DNA: TGTGCCACCCATACAGGGGGAGGCTACACCTTC.

The rearrangement joins TRBV5-1 to TRBJ2-7; D might be TRBD2 (5 bases). Germline assignment: CDR1 SGHRS and CDR2 YFSETQ. V lost 0 bases to trimming and J lost 9 bases, with 10 bases between them. The length of the CDR3 is 12 residues. CDR3 loop: CASSLGEGLQYF. CDR3 sequence (DNA): TGCGCCAGCAGCTTGGGTGAGGGATTGCAGTACTTC.

The V call is TRBV4-1, the J call TRBJ2-5; D is uncertain. CDR1 is MGHRA and CDR2 is YSYEKL in the germline V gene. This CDR3 comprises 14 residues. V was trimmed by 0 bases and J by 4 bases, leaving 9 bases between them. DNA of the CDR3: TGCGCCAGCAGCCAAGACCGAAGGGCAGAGACCCAGTACTTC. It yields the protein CASSQDRRAETQYF.

This chain joins TRBV20-1 and TRBJ1-6; TRBD1 is a possible D gene (5 bases). The CDR3 sequence is 14 residues long. The germline gives CDR1 DFQATT, CDR2 SNEGSKA (reference sequence). Between the trimmed V and J ends, which lost 0 bases and 7 bases, there was a span of 10 bases. The CDR3 is CSARDLAGNSPLHF. For the CDR3, the DNA is TGCAGTGCTAGAGATCTGGCAGGGAATTCACCCCTCCACTTT.

The CDR3 loop is CASSYSDRGRGNTEAFF. The DNA of the CDR3 is TGTGCCAGCAGTTACTCGGACAGGGGGAGGGGGAACACTGAAGCTTTCTTT. V usage is TRBV6-5 and J usage is TRBJ1-1; 10 bases fit TRBD1. J gave up 1 base and V 0 bases, and 5 bases lay outside the gene matches. This CDR3 is 17 amino acids long. Per germline, CDR1 MNHEY and CDR2 SVGAGI.

Only a few counts were recorded for this clonotype. The chain recombines TRBV6-2 or TRBV6-3 with TRBJ2-7, with D perhaps TRBD1 (5 bases). CDR1 is MNHEY and CDR2 is SVGEGT in the germline V gene. V was shortened by 6 bases and J by 0 bases, with 18 bases between the two germline ends. The CDR3 is made up of 16 amino acids. This CDR3 reads CASSFGQGLGSYEQYF. DNA of the CDR3: TGTGCCAGCAGCTTTGGTCAGGGTCTCGGCTCCTACGAGCAGTACTTC.

The chain recombines TRBV24-1 with TRBJ2-1; perhaps TRBD1 as D (5 bases). CDR1 KGHDR and CDR2 SFDVKD come from the germline V gene. The CDR3 is 14 amino acids. V lost 6 bases and J lost 2, with 10 bases in between. CDR3 DNA sequence: TGTGCCACCAGTCTAGGGGCAGCCTACAATGAGCAGTTCTTC. This sequence encodes CATSLGAAYNEQFF.

This clonotype has a handful of counts. The rearrangement joins TRBV30 to TRBJ2-7, with 11 bases aligning to TRBD2. The CDR3 consists of 15 residues. Germline lookup yields CDR1 GTSNPN and CDR2 SVGIG (reference sequence). With 3 bases clipped from V and 3 bases from J, the junction kept 7 bases outside the gene matches. The CDR3 DNA is TGTGCCTGGAGAGCACTAGCGGGAGCGGGCTACGAGCAGTACTTC. Its translation: CAWRALAGAGYEQYF.

The chain combines TRBV12-3 or TRBV12-4 with TRBJ1-2; weak D call: TRBD1 (6 bases). With 7 bases removed from V and 3 bases from J, the gap between germline ends came to 12 bases. The CDR3 has 13 amino acids. CDR3 region: CASNEQGDYGYTF. CDR3 nucleotides: TGTGCCAGCAATGAACAGGGCGACTATGGCTACACCTTC.

The CDR3 loop is CASSARLSASYNEQFF. DNA for the CDR3: TGCGCCAGCAGCGCTAGACTCTCAGCCTCCTACAATGAGCAGTTCTTC. This chain uses TRBV4-1 with TRBJ2-1; D is undetermined. Trimming pared 5 bases from V and 0 bases from J, leaving 14 bases between. This CDR3 is 16 amino acids long. CDR1 is MGHRA, CDR2 YSYEKL, per germline.

V is TRBV25-1 and J is TRBJ2-2; 8 nucleotides align to TRBD1. Germline V gene data show CDR1 as MGHDK and CDR2 as SYGVNS. The CDR3 covers 18 residues. Trimming at V came to 5 bases and at J to 4 bases, leaving 15 bases not matched to a gene. The CDR3 DNA is TGTGCCAGCAGTAAGTCGCAGGGGGCTAGGGGAGTCACCGGGGAGCTGTTTTTT. Its translation is CASSKSQGARGVTGELFF.

This clonotype was detected only a few times. The genes are TRBV12-3 or TRBV12-4 and TRBJ2-1, with D unclear. The CDR3 is made up of 13 amino acids. V was cut by 6 bases and J by 0 bases, with 6 bases left in between. CDR3 amino acids: CASRGPSYNEQFF. The DNA for the CDR3 is TGTGCCAGCAGGGGCCCCTCCTACAATGAGCAGTTCTTC.

The V gene is TRBV5-8, the J gene TRBJ2-7; D not resolved. CDR1 SGHTS and CDR2 YDEGEE come from the germline V gene. V lost 0 bases to trimming and J lost 12 bases, with 16 bases between them. The CDR3 consists of 13 residues. The CDR3 loop is CASSLDIGRIWYF. The CDR3 DNA sequence: TGTGCCAGCAGCTTGGATATAGGGCGGATTTGGTACTTC.

This clonotype showed up just a few times. The chain uses TRBV5-1 and TRBJ1-1, with TRBD1 as a possible D gene (5 bases). V lost 5 bases, J lost 4 bases, and 15 bases lay in between. Germline CDR1 and CDR2: SGHRS and YFSETQ. CDR3 length: 14 amino acids. Here the CDR3 reads CASRRQQRSTEAFF. In DNA form, the CDR3 reads TGCGCCAGCAGGCGACAGCAACGGAGCACTGAAGCTTTCTTT.

In its sample, this clonotype was seen a few times. In DNA form, the CDR3 reads TGTGCCAGCAGCGAAGATACAGCCTATGGCTACACCTTC. Its protein is CASSEDTAYGYTF. The chain carries TRBV7-8 and TRBJ1-2; D gene uncertain. The CDR3 is 13 residues long. The ends were cut back, 5 bases at V and 4 bases at J, with 11 bases in the middle. Germline-derived CDR1 and CDR2 are SGHVS and FQNEAQ.

This clonotype was observed a few times. The V call is TRBV3-1, the J call TRBJ2-7, with 9 bases identical to TRBD2. The germline V gene encodes CDR1 LGHDT and CDR2 YNNKEL (reference sequence). CDR3 length equals 14 residues. The J segment lost 3 bases and the V segment lost 9 bases, leaving 9 bases of the junction unmatched. CDR3 sequence (DNA): TGTGCCAGTCGAAATGCGGGAGGGTTCTACGAGCAGTACTTC. It translates to CASRNAGGFYEQYF.

The chain recombines TRBV6-4 with TRBJ1-2; the D gene is possibly TRBD1 (5 bases). CDR1 and CDR2 (germline): MRHNA, SNTAGT. Trimming shortened V by 0 bases and J by 6 bases, and 17 bases separated the two germline ends. The CDR3 has 16 residues. CDR3 sequence (DNA): TGTGCCAGCAGTGACTCCGGCCGACAGTTTAGAGATGGCTACACCTTC. This translates into CASSDSGRQFRDGYTF.

The genes are TRBV29-1 and TRBJ1-1; D gene uncertain. The CDR3 loop spans 13 amino acids. Germline V gene lookup returns CDR1 SQVTM and CDR2 ANQGSEA. The germline V and J ends were trimmed by 4 bases and 0 bases, with 9 bases remaining between them. The DNA of the CDR3 is TGCAGCGTTGGAGTTCGGGTGAACACTGAAGCTTTCTTT. Translation gives CSVGVRVNTEAFF. The complete variable domain, with remaining parts taken from reference TRBV29-1 and TRBJ1-1, reads SAVISQKPSRDICQRGTSLTIQCQVDSQVTMMFWYRQQPGQSLTLIATANQGSEATYESGFVIDKFPISRPNLTFSTLTVSNMSPEDSSIYLCSVGVRVNTEAFFGQGTRLTVV.

There are a few counts of this clonotype. The chain is built from TRBV12-3 or TRBV12-4 and TRBJ2-5, with D uncertain. This CDR3 spans 13 amino acids. Trimming left V 3 bases short and J 3 bases short, with 8 bases between. The CDR3 bases are TGTGCCAGCAGTTTCGGCATAGAAGAGACCCAGTACTTC. Protein product: CASSFGIEETQYF.

This chain links TRBV4-1 with TRBJ1-1; D is ambiguous. V was pared by 3 bases and J by 7 bases, with 18 bases between. Germline V gives CDR1 MGHRA, CDR2 YSYEKL. The CDR3 runs 15 residues. For the CDR3, the DNA is TGCGCCAGCAGCCAGGTCCGTCAAGATCCCCATGAAGCTTTCTTT. Residues: CASSQVRQDPHEAFF.

The chain combines TRBV13 with TRBJ2-1; 9 nucleotides match TRBD2. This CDR3 comprises 17 residues. In germline, CDR1 is PRHDT, CDR2 FYEKMQ (reference sequence). The J segment lost 3 bases and the V segment lost 4 bases, leaving 10 bases of the junction unmatched. The CDR3 coding sequence is TGTGCCAGCAGCTCCTATTCGGGACTAGCACGCTACAATGAGCAGTTCTTC. Its protein is CASSSYSGLARYNEQFF.

The rearrangement uses TRBV6-6 and TRBJ2-1; 9 bases fit TRBD2. The CDR3 covers 15 residues. Germline trimming cut 7 bases from V and 5 bases from J; bases unmatched to any gene: 9. CDR1 and CDR2 from the germline V gene are MNHNY and SVGAGI (reference sequence). The CDR3 sequence is CASTVGAGGNNEQFF. For the CDR3, the DNA is TGTGCCAGCACCGTCGGGGCGGGAGGGAACAATGAGCAGTTCTTC.